Below, one T cell receptor (beta chain) is given with its context. Its antigen remains undetermined. Nothing much larger sits one base from this clone, and base qualities are not available. Libraries were built with the immunoSEQ multiplex PCR assay. A mixture of 60 forward primers for TCR Vbeta segments and 13 reverse primers for TCR Jbeta segments was used in the multiplex PCR. The CDR3 region of rearranged TCR beta genes was amplified from genomic DNA with a multiplex PCR assay. Amplified TCR beta libraries were sequenced as 87-base-pair reads on the Illumina HiSeq System. In the authors' own workflow: A later analysis counted about 80 million unique TCR beta chains across the 550 to 750 repertoires, and roughly 10 million of these chains were shared by at least two donors. A nearest-neighbor algorithm error-corrected the raw reads and collapsed the reads into unique sequences, merging closely related sequences to remove PCR and sequencing errors. To assign V, D and J gene segments, CDR3 sequences were aligned to IMGT reference sequences. For a sequence to be retained, at least a six-nucleotide match to both a V gene segment and a J gene segment was required. Rearrangements were called productive when the CDR3 lacked stop codons and stayed in frame with V and J; all others were non-productive. Following IMGT convention, CDR3 was defined as the stretch from the second conserved V-encoded cysteine up to the conserved J-encoded phenylalanine. The earlier analysis of 500 to 750 of the donors excluded any sequence lacking an unambiguous match to a single V gene segment. In an earlier analysis of several hundred of the donors, a V segment was called functional when productive rearrangements were above 56.7%, and segregating when the standard deviation between donors exceeded 5%. To diagnose cytomegalovirus status from the catalog of TCR beta chain sequences, a statistical classification framework was built. V and J gene assignment, in a later analysis, came from comparing TCR nucleotide sequences with IMGT/GENE-DB human TR gene sequences. The TCRdist pipeline was used in a later analysis to assign CDR3 sequences and most-parsimonious VDJ recombination scenarios. In a later analysis, every TCR beta chain was defined by the combination of its CDR3 amino acid sequence and its V-gene family, and reads without a unique V-gene family were dropped. In a later analysis, nearly 600 highly shared, low-generation-probability nucleotide sequences were removed to address suspected cross-contamination and a sequencing artifact. In a later analysis, a clonal expansion index was calculated for each public chain from normalized within-repertoire ranks of inferred template counts. In a later analysis, generation probabilities were computed using a VDJ recombination model fitted to out-of-frame rearrangements, and the results were checked against IGoR. Hypergeometric tests were used in a later analysis to score TCR-TCR, TCR-HLA and TCR-CMV co-occurrence, with a repertoire-size bias correction applied to the TCR pairs. False discovery rates were estimated in a later analysis by permuting HLA or CMV assignments 20 times. A later analysis grouped co-occurring TCRs with DBSCAN, adding TCRdist sequence similarity when clustering within HLA-allele-positive subsets. Repertoires with fewer than 30,000 or more than 120,000 public chains were left out of co-occurrence clustering, as were a few repertoires with anomalous nucleotide sharing. This immuneACCESS table, as held by TCRdb, lists in-frame sequences with V and J called but not all clones. Of the missing ones, under half trace to an unresolved V gene in checked studies; the others have no known cause. That table is the source of V, J and clone size, and D and trimming were worked out from the DNA. Recorded for this sample are more than 85,000 clones; around three quarters of them occurred a single time. Roughly 1.2% of the sample comes from the top ten.

The source of the sample is a study of cytomegalovirus exposure and HLA in healthy donors (dated by TCRdb to the late 2010s). Describing the broader study: According to an earlier analysis of 450 to 650 of the donors, some 180 million T cells yielded 90 million to 140 million unique TCR beta sequences and approximately 280 Gb of sequence data. Alongside the repertoire data, information on donor age, sex, ethnicity and CMV serostatus was compiled. Of the 300 to 450 genotyped donors, less than 85% were placed in the genetic ancestry cluster associated with self-reported Caucasian donors. On average, roughly 200,000 unique TCR beta nucleotide sequences were sequenced per donor among some 420 genotyped donors of the cohort, with about 19% of those sequences being non-productive. The study profiled the T cell repertoires of hundreds of subjects by immunosequencing and related them to cytomegalovirus serostatus. Rather than using new phenotypic data, the later analysis identified candidate immune exposures from TCR beta sequences and from how often those sequences occurred across donors. All discovery cohort repertoires had been generated on a single sequencing platform. Along with the 666-subject first cohort, a separate validation cohort of roughly 110 different subjects was used. To predict cytomegalovirus infection status, the study brought together high-throughput TCR immunosequencing, statistical association of individual TCRs with disease status, and machine learning. In an earlier analysis of 550 to 700 of the donors, high-throughput TCR beta sequencing was used to judge whether each TCR beta V gene segment behaved as functional or pseudogenic. An early release that covered roughly 600 HLA-typed donors contained about 290 gigabases of sequencing data and some 87 million unique TCR sequences. Because of strong linkage in the cohort, a few DR-DQ haplotypes were treated as single units for association and clustering. The number of typed donors differed by locus: roughly 629-640 for A, B, C, DRB1 and DQB1; 500 to 550 for DQA1; approximately 600 for DPA1; and 450 to 480 for DPB1. Both class I and class II loci were covered by HLA typing, at four-digit resolution. A later genetic analysis used genome-wide SNP genotypes for about 60% of the roughly 700 donors, treating that subset as a discovery cohort. The aim of the study was to test whether cataloging public T cell receptors could identify signatures of past pathogen exposure. In a later analysis, previously published TCR beta repertoires from some 640 donors were re-analyzed and high-resolution HLA genotyping was added so that TCR occurrence patterns could be studied. Results the study describes overall, beyond this receptor: A later analysis found that most CMV-associated TCR beta chains appeared HLA-restricted, with HLA associations seemingly driven largely by CMV exposure. The only immune exposure information available for the cohort was CMV serostatus. A further reported finding was that TCR beta sequences accurately predicted the HLA-A and HLA-B alleles for most subjects in the first cohort. According to a later genetic analysis, donors in an Asian-associated ancestry cluster had fewer N-insertions in productive TCRs than the roughly 700-donor mean. In vitro tests confirmed that a few of the cytomegalovirus-associated TCR beta chains recognize cytomegalovirus antigens. The cohort was sequenced for TCR beta chains only, and without alpha or paired-chain data the features that could be detected were limited. Several of the top co-occurrence clusters appeared to be linked to parvovirus B19, influenza, CMV and Epstein-Barr virus, according to a later analysis. Because counts were too low, around 18 rarely observed V segments, including chromosome 9 orphons, were left out of the earlier analysis of several hundred of the donors. In a later analysis, about 16,000 TCR beta sequences were associated with specific HLA alleles at a false discovery rate of 0.05. Strong co-occurrence of HLA alleles, especially DR and DQ, made assigning TCR associations to individual alleles difficult. In a later analysis, the rate of TCR association differed among HLA loci, with DRB1 alleles having the most associated TCRs and HLA-C alleles having the fewest. Broadly in line with IMGT annotations, most TCR beta V segments showed up in productive rearrangements about 90% or about 30% of the time in an earlier analysis of approximately 640 of the donors. Roughly uniform sequencing depth across donors was assumed in presence/absence analyses, although this assumption may not hold. Because the 87-base-pair reads could not distinguish some IMGT-functional V segments, including TRBV6-2 and TRBV6-3, those segments were excluded. Because some donors lacked HLA typing at each locus, the association tests relied only on the typed subset. In a later analysis, HLA-associated TCR beta chains were found to be more clonally expanded and to have lower generation probabilities than equally common non-associated chains. Correlated functional status among segregating V segments might reflect linkage disequilibrium, but an unknown experimental factor could not be ruled out. While some public TCRs were present in many individuals, most TCR sequences turned up only very rarely across donors. Cytomegalovirus status was reported to be diagnosed by the classifier with high specificity and sensitivity in both the original and validation cohorts. A later genetic analysis associated a missense DCLRE1C variant with V-gene and J-gene trimming of TCR beta chains, and an independent cohort replicated the association. According to the authors, the approach could potentially be generalized to other disease states and immunological phenotypes. A group of highly shared sequence variants was considered likely to be a technical artifact of the sequencing pipeline. The study gave a list of around 170 TCR beta chains associated with cytomegalovirus.

The cohort consisted of fewer than 700 healthy bone marrow donors. At the time of sampling, all cohort members were nominally healthy, though unrecorded immune exposures were likely present. The donor was CMV seronegative and belonged to the group of 352 seronegative cohort members. A peripheral blood sample was collected from each donor, and TCR beta sequencing was performed on peripheral blood mononuclear cells. The Qiagen DNeasy Blood Extraction Kit was used to extract genomic DNA from the blood cell samples. From the cysteine up to the phenylalanine, the CDR3 has a length of 15 residues. CDR3 DNA only is kept here, 45 bases in frame from base 1. V was cut back by 2 bases and J by 0 bases, leaving a gap of 8 bases between them. CDR1 and CDR2, per the germline V gene, are SGDLS and YYNGEE.

The sample comprised PBMCs. The receptor comes from a woman in her 30s in good health and CMV-seronegative. The chain was built from TRBV9 and TRBJ1-4, with the D segment identity uncertain. The CDR3: CASSVDISTNEKLFF. The bases are TGTGCCAGCAGCGTCGACATTTCAACTAATGAAAAACTGTTTTTT.